This T cell receptor beta chain emerged from a study of T cell responses to AZD1222 COVID-19 vaccine. On the study more broadly: Second-dose schedules of about 4 or about 12 weeks were combined.

Only in-frame clones appear in the TCRdb table, and some are missing; sequencing was by immunoSEQ multiplex PCR. This table holds about 97,000 clones, 80% to 90% found once. Germline V gives CDR1 MNHEY, CDR2 SVGAGI. After removal of 6 bases from V and 3 bases from J, the junction contained 2 bases not matched to a gene. The CDR3 length is 13 residues. On this clone itself: The antigen is undetermined.

General study findings and limits: White British donors predominated, females outnumbered males, and clonal diversity was possibly underestimated.

The V gene is TRBV6-5, the J gene TRBJ1-5; 7 bases map to TRBD1. The source was peripheral blood, collected on day 0 of AZD1222 vaccination. This receptor was taken from an adult in good health. The CDR3 region has the DNA TGTGCCAGCAGAACAGGGGTCAATCAGCCCCAGCATTTT. Amino acid sequence: CASRTGVNQPQHF.